This entry describes one TCR beta chain. These data originate in a study of blood T cell repertoires in COVID-19. Study at large: Samples representing acute and convalescent COVID-19 were sourced from the United States, Italy and Spain.

After removal of 8 bases from V and 5 bases from J, the junction contained 6 bases not matched to a gene. The CDR3 covers 14 residues. Germline CDR1 KGHSH, CDR2 LQKENI. Here immunoSEQ multiplex PCR was the method, and the copy in TCRdb shows in-frame clones only, minus some. This table has approximately 240,000 clones, nearly 90% appearing once. This sequence joins TRBV18 and TRBJ2-3, with 11 positions matching TRBD2. Sequencing was carried out using peripheral blood. The TCR comes from a woman in her forties who had recovered from COVID-19. Written as DNA, the CDR3 is TGTGCCAGCGACCTCGGACTAGCGGGAGATACGCAGTATTTT. It codes for CASDLGLAGDTQYF. The full variable domain, its missing parts supplied by reference TRBV18 and TRBJ2-3, is NAGVMQNPRHLVRRRGQEARLRCSPMKGHSHVYWYRQLPEEGLKFMVYLQKENIIDESGMPKERFSAEFPKEGPSILRIQQVVRGDSAAYFCASDLGLAGDTQYFGPGTRLTVL.